This T cell receptor beta chain was found in a study of cytomegalovirus exposure and HLA in healthy donors. Study observations and caveats: According to a later analysis, donors in an Asian-associated ancestry cluster reportedly had fewer N-insertions than the roughly 720-donor mean.

The PCR employed 60 Vbeta primers together with 13 Jbeta primers. Generated by immunoSEQ multiplex PCR, the TCRdb table keeps only in-frame clones and is missing some. The repertoire holds about 180,000 clones, with about four fifths as singletons. Germline trimming cut 3 bases from V and 2 bases from J; bases unmatched to any gene: 9. The CDR3 spans 16 residues. Germline CDR1 SEHNR, CDR2 FQNEAQ (reference sequence). To note about this clone: Its target is not known.

Material for sequencing was PBMCs. The clonotype comes from a woman younger than 35 in good health and CMV-seropositive. The chain links TRBV7-9 to TRBJ2-7, with 8 bases matching TRBD1. In DNA form, the CDR3 reads TGTGCCAGCAGCTTCGGTAGGGACAGGCCCACCTACGAGCAGTACTTC. Translation: CASSFGRDRPTYEQYF.